The clone carrying this T cell receptor (beta chain) showed up just a few times. What it binds is not known. This sample is drawn from a study of T-cell memory formation after mild COVID-19. TCRdb re-derived calls from the 5' RACE reads in MiXCR, one entry per CDR3 protein. Among about 100,000 distinct CDR3 sequences, roughly 19% were seen once, and the ten largest hold approximately 5.1%. Whole-study results and caveats: Some clones that responded were present in memory (sampled pre-infection), which suggests cross-reactive memory joined.

V lost 0 bases to trimming and J lost 7 bases, with 9 bases between them. The V gene's germline CDR1 is SGHAT and CDR2 FQNNGV. The length of the CDR3 is 13 residues. Sequencing input: PBMCs or a T cell subset sorted from them (not recorded which). This chain connects TRBV11-2 to TRBJ2-5; D possibly corresponds to TRBD2 (5 bases). The receptor was derived from a man aged 18 to 29 who had mild COVID-19 (a few samples of this study predate the infection). Cell type and time point are not known. CDR3 sequence: CASSLDREGTQYF. CDR3 nucleotides: TGTGCCAGCAGCTTAGATCGGGAAGGGACCCAGTACTTC.